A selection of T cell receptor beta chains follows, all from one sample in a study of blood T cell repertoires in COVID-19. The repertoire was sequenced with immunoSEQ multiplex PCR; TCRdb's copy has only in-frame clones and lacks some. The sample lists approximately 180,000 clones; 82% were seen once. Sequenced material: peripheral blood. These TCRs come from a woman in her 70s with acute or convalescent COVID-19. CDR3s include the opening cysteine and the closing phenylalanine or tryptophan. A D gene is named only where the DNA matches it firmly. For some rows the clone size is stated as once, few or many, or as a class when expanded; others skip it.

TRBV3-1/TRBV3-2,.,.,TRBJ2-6,TGTGCCAGCAGCCAGTGGGGGGTCGCCAACGTCCTGACTTTC,CASSQWGVANVLTF
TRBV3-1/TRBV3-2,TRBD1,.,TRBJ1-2,TGTGCCAGCAGCCTGGGACAGGGGGGCCGGTTGCATGGCTACACCTTC,CASSLGQGGRLHGYTF
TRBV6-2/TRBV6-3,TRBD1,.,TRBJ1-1,TGTGCCAGCAGTTATTGGCAGAGGACAGGGTTACCGAACACTGAAGCTTTCTTT,CASSYWQRTGLPNTEAFF
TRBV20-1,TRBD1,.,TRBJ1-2,TGCAGTGCTAGTGGGCGAGTCCGGGACAGGGGGCCCTATGGCTACACCTTC,CSASGRVRDRGPYGYTF
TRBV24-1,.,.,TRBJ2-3,TGTGCCACCAGCAAGGCGGGGGCTATCACAGATACGCAGTATTTT,CATSKAGAITDTQYF
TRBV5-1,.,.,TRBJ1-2,TGCGCCAGCAGCTTGGATCTTCCCCAGGATGGCTACACCTTC,CASSLDLPQDGYTF
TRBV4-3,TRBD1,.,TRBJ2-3,TGCGCCAGCAGCACTCACAGGGGGCGAAAAGATACGCAGTATTTT,CASSTHRGRKDTQYF
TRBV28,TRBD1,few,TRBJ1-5,TGTGCCAGCCGCGGGACAGGGGACAATCAGCCCCAGCATTTT,CASRGTGDNQPQHF
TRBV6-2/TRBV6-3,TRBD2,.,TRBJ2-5,TGTGCCAGCAGTTCGAGCGGGGGGGCGGAGACCCAGTACTTC,CASSSSGGAETQYF
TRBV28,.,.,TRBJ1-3,TGTGCCAGCAGGGGGGGAAGTACCATATATTTT,CASRGGSTIYF
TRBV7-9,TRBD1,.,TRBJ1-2,TGTGCCAGCACTCAGACAGGGCACTATGGCTACACCTTC,CASTQTGHYGYTF
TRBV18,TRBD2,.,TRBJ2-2,TGTGCCAGCTCACCATCAGAAGCGGGAGTTTCCGGGGAGCTGTTTTTT,CASSPSEAGVSGELFF
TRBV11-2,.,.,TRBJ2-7,TGTGCCAGCAGCTTAGATAGCCACGAGCAGTACTTC,CASSLDSHEQYF
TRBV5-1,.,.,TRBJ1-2,TGCGCCAGCAGCTTGGAATACACCGGGAATGGCTACACCTTC,CASSLEYTGNGYTF
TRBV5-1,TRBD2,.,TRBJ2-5,TGCGCCAGCAGCTTTGGACTAGCGGGGTCAGAGACCCAGTACTTC,CASSFGLAGSETQYF
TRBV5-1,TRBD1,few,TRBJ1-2,TGCGCCAGCAGCACAGGGGGAGACCTCTCTGGCTACACCTTC,CASSTGGDLSGYTF
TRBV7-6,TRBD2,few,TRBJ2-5,TGTGCCAGCAGCTTAGGGAGCGGGGGTCCCCAAGAGACCCAGTACTTC,CASSLGSGGPQETQYF
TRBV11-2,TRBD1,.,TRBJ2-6,TGTGCCAGCAGCCCGACAGGGTGGGCTACTGGGGCCAACGTCCTGACTTTC,CASSPTGWATGANVLTF
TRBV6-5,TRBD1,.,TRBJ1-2,TGTGCCAGCAGTCCCAGGGACAGGGGCAACTATGGCTACACCTTC,CASSPRDRGNYGYTF
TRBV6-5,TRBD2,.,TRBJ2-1,TGTGCCAGCAGAGTAGCGGGGGGCGTTTACAATGAGCAGTTCTTC,CASRVAGGVYNEQFF